What follows is one TCR beta chain and its context. The antigen remains unidentified. Deletions cut 0 bases from V and 1 base from J, with 7 bases between. CDR1 is MNHEY and CDR2 is SMNVEV in the germline V gene (reference sequence). The CDR3 sequence is 14 residues long. Each CDR3 protein is one row after TCRdb ran MiXCR on the RT-PCR reads. This sample has approximately 700,000 distinct CDR3 sequences, with 15% to 19% found just once. This sample was included in a study of response to subunit inactivated influenza vaccine. Study outcomes and limitations: Authors suggested few new T cells are recruited by each seasonal influenza vaccination.

This chain links TRBV27 with TRBJ2-7; D is undetermined. Specimen: PBMCs from blood, collected approximately 12 days after vaccination. This clonotype was sampled from a man between 45 and 60 years old who received an inactivated influenza vaccine. CDR3 sequence (DNA): TGTGCCAGCAGTTTATCGACAAGGTCCTACGAGCAGTACTTC. It is translated as CASSLSTRSYEQYF.